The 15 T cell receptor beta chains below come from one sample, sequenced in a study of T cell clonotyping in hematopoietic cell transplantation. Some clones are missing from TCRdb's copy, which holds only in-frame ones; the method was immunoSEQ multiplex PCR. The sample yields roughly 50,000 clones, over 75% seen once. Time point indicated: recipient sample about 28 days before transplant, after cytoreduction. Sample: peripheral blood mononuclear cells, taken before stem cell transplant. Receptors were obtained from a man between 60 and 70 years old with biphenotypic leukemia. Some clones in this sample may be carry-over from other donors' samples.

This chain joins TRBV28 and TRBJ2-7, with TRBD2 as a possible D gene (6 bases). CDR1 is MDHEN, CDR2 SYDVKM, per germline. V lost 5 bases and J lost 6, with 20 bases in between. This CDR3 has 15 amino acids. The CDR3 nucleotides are TGTGCCAGCAGTCCCGACCGTCGTCCGGGGGTCGAGCAGTACTTC. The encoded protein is CASSPDRRPGVEQYF.

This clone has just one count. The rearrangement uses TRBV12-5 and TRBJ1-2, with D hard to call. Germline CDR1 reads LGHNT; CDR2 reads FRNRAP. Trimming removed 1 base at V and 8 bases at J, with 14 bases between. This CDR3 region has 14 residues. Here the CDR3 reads CASGLGRRAHGYTF. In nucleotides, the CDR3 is TGTGCTAGTGGTTTGGGCAGAAGGGCGCACGGCTACACCTTC. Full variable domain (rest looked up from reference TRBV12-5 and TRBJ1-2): DARVTQTPRHKVTEMGQEVTMRCQPILGHNTVFWYRQTMMQGLELLAYFRNRAPLDDSGMPKDRFSAEMPDATLATLKIQPSEPRDSAVYFCASGLGRRAHGYTFGSGTRLTVV.

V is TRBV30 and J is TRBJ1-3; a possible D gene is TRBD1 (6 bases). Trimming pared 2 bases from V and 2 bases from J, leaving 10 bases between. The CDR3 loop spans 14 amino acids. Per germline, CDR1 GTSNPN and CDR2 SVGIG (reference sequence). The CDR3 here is CAWSRTAAGNTIYF. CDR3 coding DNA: TGTGCCTGGAGTAGGACAGCCGCTGGAAACACCATATATTTT. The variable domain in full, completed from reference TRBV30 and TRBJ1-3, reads SQTIHQWPATLVQPVGSPLSLECTVEGTSNPNLYWYRQAAGRGLQLLFYSVGIGQISSEVPQNLSASRPQDRQFILSSKKLLLSDSGFYLCAWSRTAAGNTIYFGEGSWLTVV.

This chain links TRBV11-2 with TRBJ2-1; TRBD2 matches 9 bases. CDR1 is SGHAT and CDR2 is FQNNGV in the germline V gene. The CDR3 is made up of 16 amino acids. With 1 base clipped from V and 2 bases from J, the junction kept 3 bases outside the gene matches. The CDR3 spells CASSLGLAGPYNEQFF. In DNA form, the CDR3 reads TGTGCCAGCAGCTTAGGGCTAGCGGGACCCTACAATGAGCAGTTCTTC. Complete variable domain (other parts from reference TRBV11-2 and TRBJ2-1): EAGVAQSPRYKIIEKRQSVAFWCNPISGHATLYWYQQILGQGPKLLIQFQNNGVVDDSQLPKDRFSAERLKGVDSTLKIQPAKLEDSAVYLCASSLGLAGPYNEQFFGPGTRLTVL.

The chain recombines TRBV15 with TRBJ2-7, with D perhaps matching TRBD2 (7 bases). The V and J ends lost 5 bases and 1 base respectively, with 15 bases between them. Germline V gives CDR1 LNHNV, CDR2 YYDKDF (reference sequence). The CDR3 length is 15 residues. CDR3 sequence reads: CATSRGGGQSYEQYF. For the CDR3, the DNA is TGTGCCACCAGCCGAGGGGGGGGCCAATCCTACGAGCAGTACTTC. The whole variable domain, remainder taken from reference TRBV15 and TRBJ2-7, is DAMVIQNPRYQVTQFGKPVTLSCSQTLNHNVMYWYQQKSSQAPKLLFHYYDKDFNNEADTPDNFQSRRPNTSFCFLDIRSPGLGDTAMYLCATSRGGGQSYEQYFGPGTRLTVT.

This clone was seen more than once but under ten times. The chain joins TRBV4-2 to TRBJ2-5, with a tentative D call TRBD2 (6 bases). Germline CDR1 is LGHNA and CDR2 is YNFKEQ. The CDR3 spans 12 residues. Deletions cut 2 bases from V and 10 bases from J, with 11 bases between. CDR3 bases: TGTGCCAGCAGCCAACCGACGGGGGACCAGTACTTC. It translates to CASSQPTGDQYF.

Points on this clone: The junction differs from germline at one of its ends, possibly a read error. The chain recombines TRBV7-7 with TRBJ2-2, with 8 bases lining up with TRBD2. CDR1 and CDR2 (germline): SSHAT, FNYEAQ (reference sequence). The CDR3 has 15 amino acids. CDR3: CASSFSGVNTGELFF. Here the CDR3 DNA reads TGTGCTAGCAGCTTTAGCGGGGTGAACACCGGGGAGCTGTTTTTT.

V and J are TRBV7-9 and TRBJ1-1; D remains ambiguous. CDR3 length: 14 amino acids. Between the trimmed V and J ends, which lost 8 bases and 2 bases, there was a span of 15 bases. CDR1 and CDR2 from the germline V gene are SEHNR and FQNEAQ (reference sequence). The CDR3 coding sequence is TGTGCCAGCGCCTATAGTGGGAGCAACACTGAAGCTTTCTTT. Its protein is CASAYSGSNTEAFF. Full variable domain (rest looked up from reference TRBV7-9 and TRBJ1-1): DTGVSQNPRHKITKRGQNVTFRCDPISEHNRLYWYRQTLGQGPEFLTYFQNEAQLEKSRLLSDRFSAERPKGSFSTLEIQRTEQGDSAMYLCASAYSGSNTEAFFGQGTRLTVV.

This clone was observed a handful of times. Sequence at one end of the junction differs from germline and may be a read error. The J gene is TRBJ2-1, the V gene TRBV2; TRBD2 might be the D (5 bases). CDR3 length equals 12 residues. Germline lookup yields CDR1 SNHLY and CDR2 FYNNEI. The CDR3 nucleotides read TGTGCCAGCAGTGAAGCAGAGACTATTGGGGTCTTC. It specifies CASSEAETIGVF.

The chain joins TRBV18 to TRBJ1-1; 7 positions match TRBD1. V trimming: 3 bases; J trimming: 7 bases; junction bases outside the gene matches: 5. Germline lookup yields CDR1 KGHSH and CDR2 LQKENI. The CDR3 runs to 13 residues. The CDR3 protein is CASSPTGYGEAFF. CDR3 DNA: TGTGCCAGCTCACCGACAGGGTATGGTGAAGCTTTCTTT. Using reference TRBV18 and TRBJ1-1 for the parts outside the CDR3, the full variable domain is NAGVMQNPRHLVRRRGQEARLRCSPMKGHSHVYWYRQLPEEGLKFMVYLQKENIIDESGMPKERFSAEFPKEGPSILRIQQVVRGDSAAYFCASSPTGYGEAFFGQGTRLTVV.

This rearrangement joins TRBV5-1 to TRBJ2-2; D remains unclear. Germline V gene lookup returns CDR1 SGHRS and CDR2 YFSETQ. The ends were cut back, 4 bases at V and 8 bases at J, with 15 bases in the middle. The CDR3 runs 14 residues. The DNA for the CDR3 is TGCGCCAGCAGCCCGGACGGAGATGTTGGGGAGCTGTTTTTT. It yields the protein CASSPDGDVGELFF.

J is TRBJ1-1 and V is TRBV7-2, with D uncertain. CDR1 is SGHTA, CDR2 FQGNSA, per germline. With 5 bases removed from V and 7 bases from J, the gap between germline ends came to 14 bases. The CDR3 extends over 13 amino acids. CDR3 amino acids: CASSQTTVFEAFF. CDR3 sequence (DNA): TGTGCCAGCAGCCAAACGACGGTTTTTGAAGCTTTCTTT.

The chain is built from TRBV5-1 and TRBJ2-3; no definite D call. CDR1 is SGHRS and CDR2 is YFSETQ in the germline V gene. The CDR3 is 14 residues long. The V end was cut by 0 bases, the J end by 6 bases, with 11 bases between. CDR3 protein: CASSLGQSTDTQYF. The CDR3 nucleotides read TGCGCCAGCAGCTTGGGGCAGTCTACCGATACGCAGTATTTT. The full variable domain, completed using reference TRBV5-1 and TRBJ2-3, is KAGVTQTPRYLIKTRGQQVTLSCSPISGHRSVSWYQQTPGQGLQFLFEYFSETQRNKGNFPGRFSGRQFSNSRSEMNVSTLELGDSALYLCASSLGQSTDTQYFGPGTRLTVL.

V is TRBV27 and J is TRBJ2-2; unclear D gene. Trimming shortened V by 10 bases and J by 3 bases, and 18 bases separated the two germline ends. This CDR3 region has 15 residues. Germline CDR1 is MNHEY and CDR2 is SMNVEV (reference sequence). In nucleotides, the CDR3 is TGTGCCACCCAACGGACGTACTCCGACACCGGGGAGCTGTTTTTT. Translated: CATQRTYSDTGELFF.

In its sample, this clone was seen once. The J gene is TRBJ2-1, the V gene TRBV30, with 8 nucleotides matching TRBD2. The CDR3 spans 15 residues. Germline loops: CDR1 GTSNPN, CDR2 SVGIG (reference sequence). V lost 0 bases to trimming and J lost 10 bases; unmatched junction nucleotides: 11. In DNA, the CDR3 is TGTGCCTGGAGTGTACAGCGGGAGTTAGTTGCGGAGCAGTTCTTC. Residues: CAWSVQRELVAEQFF.